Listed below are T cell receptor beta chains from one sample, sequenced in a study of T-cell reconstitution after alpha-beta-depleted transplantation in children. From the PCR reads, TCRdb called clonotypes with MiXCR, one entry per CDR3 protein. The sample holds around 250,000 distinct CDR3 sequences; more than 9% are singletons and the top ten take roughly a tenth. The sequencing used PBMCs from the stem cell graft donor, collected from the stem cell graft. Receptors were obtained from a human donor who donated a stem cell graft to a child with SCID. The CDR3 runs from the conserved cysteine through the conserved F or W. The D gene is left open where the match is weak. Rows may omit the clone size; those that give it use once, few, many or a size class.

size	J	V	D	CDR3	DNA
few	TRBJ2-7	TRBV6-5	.	CASSYRQASYEQYF	TGTGCCAGCAGTTATCGACAGGCCTCCTACGAGCAGTACTTC
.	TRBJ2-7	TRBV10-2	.	CASSQADSGYF	TGCGCCAGCAGTCAAGCGGACAGCGGATACTTC
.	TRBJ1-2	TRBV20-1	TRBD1	CSAPGQGVYGYTF	TGCAGTGCTCCTGGACAGGGGGTCTATGGCTACACCTTC
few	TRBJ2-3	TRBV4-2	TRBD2	CASSRTAAGGTDTQYF	TGTGCCAGCAGCCGAACTGCAGCGGGGGGAACAGATACGCAGTATTTT
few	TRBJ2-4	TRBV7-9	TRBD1	CASSNPGQGMNIQYF	TGTGCCAGCAGCAATCCGGGACAGGGTATGAACATTCAGTACTTC
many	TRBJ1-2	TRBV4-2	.	CASSQDLMTYYGYTF	TGTGCCAGCAGCCAAGATCTGATGACCTACTATGGCTACACCTTC
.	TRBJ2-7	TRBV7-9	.	CASSLDAQLMTYEQYF	TGTGCCAGCAGCTTAGACGCCCAATTAATGACCTACGAGCAGTACTTC
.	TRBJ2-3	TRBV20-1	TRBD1	CSASPPDRGVTDTQYF	TGCAGTGCTAGCCCTCCCGACAGGGGGGTGACAGATACGCAGTATTTT
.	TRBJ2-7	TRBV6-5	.	CASSYKYDSSDPYEQYF	TGTGCCAGCAGTTATAAGTACGACTCCTCGGACCCCTACGAGCAGTACTTC
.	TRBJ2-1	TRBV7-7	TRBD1	CASSELAGQGANEQFF	TGTGCTAGCAGCGAGCTAGCGGGACAGGGGGCTAATGAGCAGTTCTTC
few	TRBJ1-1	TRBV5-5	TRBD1	CASSTRDRGRFDTEAFF	TGTGCCAGCAGCACGAGGGACAGGGGGAGGTTCGACACTGAAGCTTTCTTT
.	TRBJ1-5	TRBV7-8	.	CASSLASEISNQPQHF	TGTGCCAGCAGCTTAGCGTCAGAGATTAGCAATCAGCCCCAGCATTTT
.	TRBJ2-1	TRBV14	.	CASSQDVFSYNEQFF	TGTGCCAGCAGCCAAGATGTCTTCTCCTACAATGAGCAGTTCTTC
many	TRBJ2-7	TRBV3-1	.	CASNFGGSLSSYEQYF	TGTGCCAGCAATTTTGGGGGTTCCCTTAGCTCCTACGAGCAGTACTTC
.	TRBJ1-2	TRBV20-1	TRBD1	CSAQRDRAVGYTF	TGCAGTGCACAGCGGGACAGGGCGGTTGGCTACACCTTC
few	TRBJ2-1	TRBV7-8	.	CASSRGQPSYNEQFF	TGTGCCAGCAGCCGGGGGCAGCCTTCCTACAATGAGCAGTTCTTC
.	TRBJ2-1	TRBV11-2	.	CASSQVGHEQFF	TGTGCCAGCAGCCAAGTGGGGCATGAGCAGTTCTTC
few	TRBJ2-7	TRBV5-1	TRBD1	CASRRQGANYEQYF	TGCGCCAGCAGGCGACAGGGGGCGAACTACGAGCAGTACTTC
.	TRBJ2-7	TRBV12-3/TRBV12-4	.	CASSLAVSALTTYEQYF	TGTGCCAGCAGTTTAGCGGTTTCGGCCCTAACTACCTACGAGCAGTACTTC
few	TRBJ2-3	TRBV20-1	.	CSAQDGTRRGLSTDTQYF	TGCAGTGCCCAAGATGGGACTCGGAGAGGTCTAAGCACAGATACGCAGTATTTT
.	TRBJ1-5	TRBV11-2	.	CASSSQVGQPQHF	TGTGCCAGCAGCTCCCAAGTCGGGCAGCCCCAGCATTTT
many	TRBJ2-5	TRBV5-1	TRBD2	CASSLSAGVQETQYF	TGCGCCAGCAGCTTGTCAGCGGGGGTCCAAGAGACCCAGTACTTC
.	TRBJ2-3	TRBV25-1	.	CASSEIGSSTDTQYF	TGTGCCAGCAGTGAAATTGGGTCTAGCACAGATACGCAGTATTTT
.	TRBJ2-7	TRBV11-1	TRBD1	CASKMQGANYEQYF	TGTGCCAGCAAAATGCAGGGGGCGAACTACGAGCAGTACTTC
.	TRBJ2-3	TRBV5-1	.	CASSLEASWEDTQYF	TGCGCCAGCAGCTTGGAGGCTAGCTGGGAGGATACGCAGTATTTT
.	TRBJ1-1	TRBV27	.	CASSLNSVNTEAFF	TGTGCCAGCAGTTTAAATTCGGTGAACACTGAAGCTTTCTTT
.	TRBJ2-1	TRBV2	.	CASRAFGGQGRFF	TGTGCCAGCAGGGCTTTTGGTGGGCAAGGTCGGTTCTTC
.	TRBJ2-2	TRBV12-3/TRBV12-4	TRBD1	CASSYRTGPGELFF	TGTGCCAGCAGTTACCGGACAGGCCCCGGGGAGCTGTTTTTT
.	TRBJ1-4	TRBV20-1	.	CSAADSTLNEKLFF	TGCAGTGCGGCGGACAGCACCCTTAATGAAAAACTGTTTTTT
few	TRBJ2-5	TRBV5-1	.	CASSLVAEQETQYF	TGCGCCAGCAGCTTGGTGGCAGAACAAGAGACCCAGTACTTC
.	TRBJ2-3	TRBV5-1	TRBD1	CASSLGTRDRGPDTQYF	TGCGCCAGCAGCTTGGGTACCCGGGACAGGGGCCCAGATACGCAGTATTTT
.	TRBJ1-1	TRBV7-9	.	CASSTFQGGTEAFF	TGTGCCAGCAGCACTTTCCAGGGAGGGACTGAAGCTTTCTTT
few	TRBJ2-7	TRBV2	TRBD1	CASSDRQGMGEQYF	TGTGCCAGCAGTGACCGACAGGGGATGGGAGAGCAGTACTTC
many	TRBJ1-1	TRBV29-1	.	CSVQQGNTEAFF	TGCAGCGTCCAACAGGGAAACACTGAAGCTTTCTTT
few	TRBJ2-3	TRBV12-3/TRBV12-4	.	CASSPGFGASTDTQYF	TGTGCCAGCAGTCCCGGATTCGGCGCGAGTACAGATACGCAGTATTTT
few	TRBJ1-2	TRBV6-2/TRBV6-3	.	CASSYQERYGYTF	TGTGCCAGCAGTTACCAGGAACGGTATGGCTACACCTTC
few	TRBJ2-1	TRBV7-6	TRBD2	CASSSPTSGGGGEQFF	TGTGCCAGCAGCTCCCCGACTAGCGGGGGAGGGGGTGAGCAGTTCTTC
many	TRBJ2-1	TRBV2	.	CASTWPGLFNNEQFF	TGTGCCAGCACGTGGCCGGGACTTTTCAACAATGAGCAGTTCTTC
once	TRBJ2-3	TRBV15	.	CATSRDVFTDTQYF	TGTGCCACCAGCAGAGACGTTTTCACAGATACGCAGTATTTT